This T cell receptor (beta chain) was sequenced in a study of neoadjuvant anti-PD-1 for oral cavity cancer. Across the whole study: Most patients had three to four biweekly doses of 3 mg/kg nivolumab before resection.

Measured with immunoSEQ multiplex PCR; TCRdb has only the in-frame clones, and not every one. The repertoire holds approximately 17,000 clones, with 55% to 80% as singletons. J was trimmed by 7 bases and V by 0 bases; bases with no gene match: 11. Germline V gene lookup returns CDR1 SGHKS and CDR2 YYEKEE (reference sequence). The CDR3 spans 17 residues. This rearrangement joins TRBV5-5 to TRBJ2-1; 9 nucleotides align to TRBD2. The sequences come from PBMCs, collected before nivolumab (anti-PD-1) treatment. The TCR originated in a person aged 35-79 years with oral cavity squamous cell carcinoma. The CDR3 DNA reads as TGTGCCAGCAGCTTGGCCGTAGGACTAGCGATGAAAAATGAGCAGTTCTTC. Its protein product is CASSLAVGLAMKNEQFF.